Each of the 29 T cell receptor beta chains below was sequenced from the same sample in a study of spatial heterogeneity in lung cancer. Stated time point: sample taken at primary tumor resection. Using its own MiXCR run on the 5' RACE reads, TCRdb lists one record per CDR3 protein. The data contain some 41,000 distinct CDR3 sequences, under 7.5% of them seen just once; the ten biggest clones take up around 45%. The sample consisted of PBMCs, taken at surgery. These receptor sequences come from a female donor with early-stage non-small cell lung cancer.

The chain carries TRBV25-1 and TRBJ1-1, with D possibly matching TRBD1 (5 bases). Germline V gene sequence: CDR1 MGHDK, CDR2 SYGVNS. The CDR3 is 14 residues long. Trimming left V 3 bases short and J 3 bases short, with 11 bases between. CDR3 coding DNA: TGTGCCAGCAGTGATGGACGAGGGGACACTGAAGCTTTCTTT. Amino acid sequence: CASSDGRGDTEAFF.

This clonotype was detected many times. The chain carries TRBV4-2 and TRBJ2-7; 8 bases align to TRBD2. V lost 0 bases and J lost 7; bases outside the gene matches: 5. Germline CDR1 LGHNA, CDR2 YNFKEQ. The CDR3 is 14 amino acids. CDR3 loop: CASSQDKREREQYF. DNA for the CDR3: TGTGCCAGCAGCCAAGATAAGCGGGAGAGGGAGCAGTACTTC.

Many counts were recorded for this clonotype. The rearrangement uses TRBV7-9 and TRBJ1-2; D not certain. V was trimmed by 4 bases and J by 2 bases, leaving 8 bases between them. Germline V lookup: CDR1 SEHNR, CDR2 FQNEAQ (reference sequence). CDR3 length: 13 amino acids. CDR3 region: CASSYTENYGYTF. The DNA of the CDR3 is TGTGCCAGCAGCTATACAGAAAACTATGGCTACACCTTC.

This chain uses TRBV5-1 with TRBJ2-3; no clear D gene. The CDR3 extends over 12 amino acids. V was pared by 0 bases and J by 5 bases, with 4 bases between. Germline V gene sequence: CDR1 SGHRS, CDR2 YFSETQ. CDR3 nucleotides: TGCGCCAGCAGCTTGGAGGGAGATACGCAGTATTTT. Translated, it gives CASSLEGDTQYF.

The chain links TRBV12-5 to TRBJ1-1; D unresolved. Germline V gene data show CDR1 as LGHNT and CDR2 as FRNRAP. The CDR3 loop spans 16 amino acids. V was cut by 4 bases and J by 1 base, with 16 bases left in between. CDR3 DNA sequence: TGTGCTAGTGGTTCCCCTTGGGTGGAGGGGAACACTGAAGCTTTCTTT. Translated, it gives CASGSPWVEGNTEAFF.

This chain uses TRBV6-2 or TRBV6-3 with TRBJ2-5; the D gene is possibly TRBD2 (5 bases). Germline V lookup: CDR1 MNHEY, CDR2 SVGEGT. V was shortened by 5 bases and J by 6 bases, with 16 bases between the two germline ends. CDR3 length: 14 residues. CDR3 nucleotide sequence: TGTGCCAGCAGTAACCGGGATCCCCTCCAGACCCAGTACTTC. Translating it yields CASSNRDPLQTQYF.

Details on this clonotype: This CDR3 fails to terminate in the conserved phenylalanine or tryptophan, so it likely reflects a read error. The chain employs TRBV28 and TRBJ2-1, with D possibly TRBD2 on 5 matching bases. Per the germline V gene, CDR1 is MDHEN and CDR2 is SYDVKM. With 9 bases removed from V and 0 bases from J, the gap between germline ends came to 12 bases. This CDR3 comprises 14 residues. The DNA of the CDR3 is TGTGCCAGTTGCGGGTGGGGCTCCTACAATGAGCAGTTCTCC. Residues: CASCGWGSYNEQFS.

This clonotype has ten or more counts. The chain carries TRBV20-1 and TRBJ1-6; 9 bases match TRBD1. The CDR3 totals 17 residues. Germline CDR1 DFQATT, CDR2 SNEGSKA (reference sequence). The V and J ends lost 2 bases and 6 bases, in that order; junction bases with no gene match: 11. The CDR3 protein is CSARPLSGTGFNSPLHF. DNA for the CDR3: TGCAGTGCTAGACCCTTATCCGGGACAGGGTTTAATTCACCCCTCCACTTT.

This clonotype was detected many times. The V gene is TRBV11-3, the J gene TRBJ2-7; 9 bases fit TRBD2. The germline CDR1 and CDR2 sequences are SGHNT and YENEEA. The CDR3 has 13 residues. J lost 5 bases, V lost 1 base, and 0 bases had no gene match. As DNA, the CDR3 is TGTGCCAGCAGCTTAGGACTAGCGGACGAGCAGTACTTC. Translated: CASSLGLADEQYF.

This clonotype appeared a few times. The V call is TRBV21-1, the J call TRBJ2-7; whether TRBD1, the table's D call, matches the DNA was not checked. TRBV21-1 is deemed a pseudogene. The CDR3 is 15 residues long. CDR3 amino acids: CASGGQGPLGVEQYF. CDR3 nucleotides: TGTGCCAGCGGCGGACAGGGGCCCTTAGGAGTAGAGCAGTACTTC.

There are a few counts of this clonotype. The V and J genes are TRBV7-2 and TRBJ2-3; D could derive from TRBD1 or TRBD2 (6 bases each). Germline loops: CDR1 SGHTA, CDR2 FQGNSA. The germline V and J ends were trimmed by 1 base and 1 base, with 12 bases remaining between them. The CDR3 extends over 16 amino acids. The CDR3 sequence is CASSLDGGPRTDTQYF. CDR3 DNA: TGTGCCAGCAGCTTAGATGGGGGGCCCCGCACAGATACGCAGTATTTT.

Ten or more counts support this clonotype. V is TRBV6-5 and J is TRBJ2-7; 8 bases map to TRBD1. Germline CDR1 reads MNHEY; CDR2 reads SVGAGI. The CDR3 is 12 residues long. The J segment lost 1 base and the V segment lost 8 bases, leaving 1 base of the junction unmatched. The CDR3 is CASGQGSYEQYF. CDR3 bases: TGTGCCAGCGGACAGGGTTCCTACGAGCAGTACTTC.

This clonotype showed up many times. This sequence joins TRBV6-2 or TRBV6-3 and TRBJ2-2; TRBD2 is a possible D gene (6 bases). CDR3 size: 16 residues. The germline gives CDR1 MNHEY, CDR2 SVGEGT. Trimming removed 7 bases from V and 6 bases from J, with 21 bases in between. The chain's CDR3 is CASTPGPQGLAGELFF. The CDR3 DNA sequence: TGTGCCAGCACCCCGGGCCCTCAGGGACTGGCCGGGGAGCTGTTTTTT.

There are many counts of this clonotype. The chain couples TRBV6-2 or TRBV6-3 to TRBJ2-3; a weak D match, TRBD2 (5 bases). Between the trimmed V and J ends, which lost 0 bases and 2 bases, there was a span of 18 bases. CDR1 and CDR2 from the germline V gene are MNHEY and SVGEGT. The CDR3 totals 18 residues. The CDR3, as DNA: TGTGCCAGCAGTTACTCGCTGGACTCTACAACGTTCACAGATACGCAGTATTTT. It encodes CASSYSLDSTTFTDTQYF.

Comment on this clonotype: This may be a read error, as it is one base from a much larger clone. The rearrangement joins TRBV7-9 to TRBJ1-2, with 8 bases aligning to TRBD1. The V segment lost 5 bases and the J segment 4 bases; nucleotides outside the gene matches: 12. The germline gives CDR1 SEHNR, CDR2 FQNEAQ (reference sequence). This CDR3 is built from 16 residues. The CDR3 spells CASSQGAPGDGYGYTF. DNA for the CDR3: TGTGCCAGCAGCCAGGGGGCACCGGGCGATGGCTATGGCTACACCTTC.

This clonotype has only a few counts. V gene TRBV13 combines with J gene TRBJ2-7; 7 bases agree with TRBD1. CDR3 length: 12 amino acids. Losses at the gene ends were 5 bases for V and 6 bases for J; bases not matched to a gene: 4. In germline, CDR1 is PRHDT, CDR2 FYEKMQ (reference sequence). DNA of the CDR3: TGTGCCAGCAGCCTAGACAGGGTCGAGCAGTACTTC. Translation: CASSLDRVEQYF.

This clonotype was seen ten or more times. The rearrangement joins TRBV15 to TRBJ1-5; TRBD1 aligns across 7 bases. The CDR3 is made up of 15 amino acids. The V and J ends lost 6 bases and 2 bases, in that order; junction bases with no gene match: 7. CDR1 and CDR2 from the germline V gene are LNHNV and YYDKDF (reference sequence). The CDR3 sequence is CATRRQGRGNQPQHF. CDR3 bases: TGTGCCACCAGACGACAGGGTAGAGGCAATCAGCCCCAGCATTTT. Variable domain in full (rest from reference TRBV15 and TRBJ1-5): DAMVIQNPRYQVTQFGKPVTLSCSQTLNHNVMYWYQQKSSQAPKLLFHYYDKDFNNEADTPDNFQSRRPNTSFCFLDIRSPGLGDTAMYLCATRRQGRGNQPQHFGDGTRLSIL.

Ten or more counts support this clonotype. The chain is built from TRBV7-8 and TRBJ1-4; D gene uncertain. V was pared by 10 bases and J by 0 bases, with 12 bases between. The CDR3 contains 14 residues. Germline values: CDR1 SGHVS, CDR2 FQNEAQ. The chain's CDR3 is CATNSFATNEKLFF. In nucleotides, the CDR3 is TGTGCCACCAACAGCTTTGCAACTAATGAAAAACTGTTTTTT.

Ten or more counts support this clonotype. The V and J genes are TRBV6-7 and TRBJ1-5; weak D call: TRBD1 (5 bases). TRBV6-7 is an ORF, with its function uncertain. The length of the CDR3 is 17 residues. V was trimmed by 2 bases and J by 3 bases, leaving 17 bases between them. This CDR3 reads CASSYRGAVPFNQPQHF. CDR3 coding DNA: TGTGCCAGCAGTTACCGGGGCGCAGTTCCATTCAATCAGCCCCAGCATTTT.

This clonotype was recorded many times. This chain connects TRBV12-3 or TRBV12-4 to TRBJ1-3; D is ambiguous. This CDR3 is built from 17 residues. V shed 2 bases and J shed 0 bases, with 14 bases lying between them. CDR3 loop: CASSLFSPALSGNTIYF. The CDR3 region has the DNA TGTGCCAGCAGTTTATTTTCCCCGGCTCTCTCTGGAAACACCATATATTTT.

This clonotype was observed a handful of times. This sequence joins TRBV4-1 and TRBJ2-1, with 11 positions matching TRBD2. With 3 bases clipped from V and 4 bases from J, the junction kept 5 bases outside the gene matches. The CDR3 length is 16 residues. Germline assignment: CDR1 MGHRA and CDR2 YSYEKL. The CDR3 DNA reads TGCGCCAGCAGCCAGACCGGGACTAGCGGTTACAATGAGCAGTTCTTC. This gives the protein CASSQTGTSGYNEQFF.

This clonotype showed up just a few times. The V and J genes are TRBV2 and TRBJ1-1, with D unresolved. Trimming took 3 bases from V and 10 from J, leaving 12 bases between them. Germline V gives CDR1 SNHLY, CDR2 FYNNEI. CDR3 length: 12 residues. The chain's CDR3 is CASSDAPLGAFF. CDR3 nucleotides: TGTGCCAGCAGTGATGCCCCATTGGGAGCTTTCTTT.

This clonotype occurred many times. The chain combines TRBV29-1 with TRBJ2-1; 10 positions match TRBD2. Germline assignment: CDR1 SQVTM and CDR2 ANQGSEA. V dropped 4 bases and J dropped 6; count of bases not matched to a gene: 9. The length of the CDR3 is 15 residues. DNA of the CDR3: TGCAGCGTTGCTCGTCTAGCGGGAGAGACCAATGAGCAGTTCTTC. Its translation: CSVARLAGETNEQFF.

This clonotype was recorded many times. This chain joins TRBV12-3 or TRBV12-4 and TRBJ2-7; 7 positions match TRBD1. The CDR3 totals 15 residues. Trimming cost V 5 bases and J 4 bases; bases outside gene matches: 11. The CDR3 here is CASSTQGVLTYEQYF. In DNA, the CDR3 is TGTGCCAGCAGTACCCAGGGGGTATTGACGTACGAGCAGTACTTC.

This clonotype was seen repeatedly, ten times or more. The genes are TRBV2 and TRBJ2-3; D is ambiguous. Trimming stripped 1 base from V and 9 bases from J, with 17 bases between. Looked up from germline, CDR1 is SNHLY and CDR2 is FYNNEI. This CDR3 has 15 residues. The chain's CDR3 is CASSEGPAEPGTQYF. CDR3 bases: TGTGCCAGCAGTGAAGGACCCGCTGAGCCCGGGACGCAGTATTTT.

This rearrangement joins TRBV3-1 to TRBJ1-6, with D perhaps matching TRBD1 (5 bases). Trimming took 4 bases from V and 10 from J, leaving 17 bases between them. The V gene's germline CDR1 is LGHDT and CDR2 YNNKEL (reference sequence). The CDR3 sequence is 15 residues long. The CDR3 reads CASSPNLSGGSPLHF. CDR3 nucleotides: TGTGCCAGCAGCCCCAACCTCTCGGGGGGATCACCCCTCCACTTT.

This clonotype was detected ten times or more. The chain is built from TRBV7-9 and TRBJ1-6, with D hard to call. Germline V gene data show CDR1 as SEHNR and CDR2 as FQNEAQ (reference sequence). The CDR3 totals 12 residues. V dropped 1 base and J dropped 10 bases, with 5 bases sitting between them. The CDR3 sequence: CASSLGESPLHF. CDR3 coding DNA: TGTGCCAGCAGCTTAGGGGAGTCACCCCTCCACTTT.

About this clonotype itself: The junction and the germline gene differ at one end; a read error may be behind it. The chain has TRBV12-3 or TRBV12-4 and TRBJ2-7, with 8 bases identical to TRBD1. CDR3 size: 16 residues. For the CDR3, the DNA is TGTGCCAGCAGTTCAAGGGGACAGGCGAGCTCCTACGAGCAGTGCTTC. Residues: CASSSRGQASSYEQCF.

The V call is TRBV27, the J call TRBJ1-2; 7 bases fit TRBD1. Germline-derived CDR1 and CDR2 are MNHEY and SMNVEV (reference sequence). The CDR3 has 15 residues. Trimming cost V 4 bases and J 4 bases; bases outside gene matches: 9. The CDR3 loop is CASSSSGTAFYGYTF. The CDR3 nucleotides are TGTGCCAGCAGTTCCTCCGGGACAGCCTTCTATGGCTACACCTTC.